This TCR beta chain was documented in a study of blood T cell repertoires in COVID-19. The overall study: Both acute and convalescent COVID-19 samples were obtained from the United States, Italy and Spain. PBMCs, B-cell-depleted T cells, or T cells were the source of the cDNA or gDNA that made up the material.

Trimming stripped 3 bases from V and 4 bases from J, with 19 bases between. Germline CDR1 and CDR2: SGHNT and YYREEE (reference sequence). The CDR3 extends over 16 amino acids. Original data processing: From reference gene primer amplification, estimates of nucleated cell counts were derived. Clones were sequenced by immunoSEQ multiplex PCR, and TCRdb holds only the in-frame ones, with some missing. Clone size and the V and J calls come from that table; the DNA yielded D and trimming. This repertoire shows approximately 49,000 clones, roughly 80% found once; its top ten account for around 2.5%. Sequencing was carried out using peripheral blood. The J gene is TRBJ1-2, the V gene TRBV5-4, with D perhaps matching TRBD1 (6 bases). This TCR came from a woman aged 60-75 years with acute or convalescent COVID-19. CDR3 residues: CASSSTRGGLAYGYTF. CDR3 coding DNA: TGTGCCAGCAGCTCCACCCGGGGGGGCCTTGCCTATGGCTACACCTTC.